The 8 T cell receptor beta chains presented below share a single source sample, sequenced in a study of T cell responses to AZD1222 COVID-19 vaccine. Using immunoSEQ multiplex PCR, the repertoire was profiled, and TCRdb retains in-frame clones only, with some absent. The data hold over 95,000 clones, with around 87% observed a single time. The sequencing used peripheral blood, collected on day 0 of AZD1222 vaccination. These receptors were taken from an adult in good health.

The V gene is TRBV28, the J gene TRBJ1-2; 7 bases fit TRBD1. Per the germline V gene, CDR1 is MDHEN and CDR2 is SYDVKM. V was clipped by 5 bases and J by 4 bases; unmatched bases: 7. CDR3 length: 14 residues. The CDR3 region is CASSTGTATYGYTF. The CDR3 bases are TGTGCCAGCAGTACCGGGACAGCAACCTATGGCTACACCTTC.

This chain's CDR3 is CASRGGLAGSTDTQYF. In nucleotides, the CDR3 is TGTGCCAGCAGGGGGGGACTAGCGGGGAGCACAGATACGCAGTATTTT. The gene calls are TRBV2 and TRBJ2-3; 13 bases match TRBD2. Germline V gene lookup returns CDR1 SNHLY and CDR2 FYNNEI. V shed 6 bases and J 0 bases; nucleotides not matched to a gene: 3. There are 16 residues in the CDR3. Based on the CDR3 plus reference TRBV2 and TRBJ2-3, the full variable domain is EPEVTQTPSHQVTQMGQEVILRCVPISNHLYFYWYRQILGQKVEFLVSFYNNEISEKSEIFDDQFSVERPDGSNFTLKIRSTKLEDSAMYFCASRGGLAGSTDTQYFGPGTRLTVL.

CDR3 protein: CASSQWGEPEAFF. The CDR3 coding sequence is TGTGCCAGCAGCCAGTGGGGTGAACCTGAAGCTTTCTTT. The chain links TRBV3-1 (or the pseudogene TRBV3-2) to TRBJ1-1; D unclear. CDR3 size: 13 residues. Trimming took off 3 bases at V and 6 bases at J, with 11 bases between the two ends. CDR1 is LGHDT and CDR2 is YNNKEL in the germline V gene (reference sequence).

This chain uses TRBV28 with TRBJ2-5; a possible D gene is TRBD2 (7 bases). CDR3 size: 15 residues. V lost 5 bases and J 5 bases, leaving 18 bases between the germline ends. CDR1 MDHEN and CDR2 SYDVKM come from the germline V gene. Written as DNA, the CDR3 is TGTGCCAGCAGTACCCCGTCCGGGGGGCGGGAGACCCAGTACTTC. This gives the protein CASSTPSGGRETQYF.

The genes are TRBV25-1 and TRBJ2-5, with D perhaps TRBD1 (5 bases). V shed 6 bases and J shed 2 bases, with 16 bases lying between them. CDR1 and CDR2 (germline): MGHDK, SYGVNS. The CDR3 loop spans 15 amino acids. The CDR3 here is CASRAMAGNQETQYF. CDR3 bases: TGTGCCAGCAGGGCCATGGCAGGGAATCAAGAGACCCAGTACTTC.

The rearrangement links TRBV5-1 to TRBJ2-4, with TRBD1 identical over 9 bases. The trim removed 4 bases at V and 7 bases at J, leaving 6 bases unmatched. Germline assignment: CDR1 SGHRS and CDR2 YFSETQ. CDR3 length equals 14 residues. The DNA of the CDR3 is TGCGCCAGCAGCGAAGGGACAGGGTGGAACATTCAGTACTTC. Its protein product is CASSEGTGWNIQYF.

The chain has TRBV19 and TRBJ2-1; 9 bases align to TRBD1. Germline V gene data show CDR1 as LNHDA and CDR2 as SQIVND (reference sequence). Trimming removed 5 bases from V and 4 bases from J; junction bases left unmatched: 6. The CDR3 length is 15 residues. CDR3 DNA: TGTGCCAGTAGTTTTGGACAGGGGAGTTACAATGAGCAGTTCTTC. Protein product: CASSFGQGSYNEQFF.

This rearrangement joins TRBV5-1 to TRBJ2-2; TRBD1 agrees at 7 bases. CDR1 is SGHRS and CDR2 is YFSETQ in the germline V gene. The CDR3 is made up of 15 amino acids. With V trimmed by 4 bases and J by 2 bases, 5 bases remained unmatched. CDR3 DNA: TGCGCCAGCAGCCGGGACAGACCAAACACCGGGGAGCTGTTTTTT. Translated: CASSRDRPNTGELFF.